The 18 T cell receptor beta chains listed next were all sequenced from one sample in a study of CD8 T cells in Susac syndrome. Roughly 0.45 to 1 ug RNA was reverse transcribed with random hexamers. From the immunoSEQ multiplex PCR reads, TCRdb called clonotypes with MiXCR, one entry per CDR3 protein. In the table there are 130,000 to 150,000 distinct CDR3 sequences, 94% of which are singletons. The sequenced sample consisted of CD4+ T cells from PBMCs. These receptor sequences come from a human donor in good health.

V and J are TRBV5-1 and TRBJ2-4; 9 nucleotides agree with TRBD1. The CDR3 is made up of 20 amino acids. CDR1 and CDR2 (germline): SGHRS, YFSETQ. Trimming cost V 0 bases and J 7 bases; bases outside gene matches: 20. CDR3 region: CASSLVTGGSVKRTGNIQYF. The CDR3 coding sequence is TGCGCCAGCAGCTTGGTAACAGGGGGCAGTGTCAAGCGGACAGGGAACATTCAGTACTTC.

The V and J genes are TRBV25-1 and TRBJ2-3, with D possibly matching TRBD2 (5 bases). The ends were cut back, 6 bases at V and 3 bases at J, with 10 bases in the middle. Germline V gives CDR1 MGHDK, CDR2 SYGVNS. The CDR3 is made up of 13 amino acids. CDR3 DNA: TGTGCCAGCAGCCAACTAGAGACAGATACGCAGTATTTT. The encoded protein is CASSQLETDTQYF.

This chain joins TRBV5-1 and TRBJ1-2, with 7 nucleotides matching TRBD1. Germline values: CDR1 SGHRS, CDR2 YFSETQ. This CDR3 comprises 14 residues. With 0 bases clipped from V and 7 bases from J, the junction kept 6 bases outside the gene matches. This CDR3 reads CASSLGDSIGGYTF. DNA for the CDR3: TGCGCCAGCAGCTTGGGGGACAGCATAGGTGGCTACACCTTC. Together with reference TRBV5-1 and TRBJ1-2, the CDR3 gives the full variable domain: KAGVTQTPRYLIKTRGQQVTLSCSPISGHRSVSWYQQTPGQGLQFLFEYFSETQRNKGNFPGRFSGRQFSNSRSEMNVSTLELGDSALYLCASSLGDSIGGYTFGSGTRLTVV.

The chain uses TRBV12-3 or TRBV12-4 and TRBJ2-1, with 7 bases that match TRBD2. Trimming at V came to 3 bases and at J to 9 bases, leaving 8 bases not matched to a gene. The length of the CDR3 is 14 residues. CDR3 DNA: TGTGCCAGCAGTTTGCGGGAGAGGGGTGGTGAGCAGTTCTTC. Its protein is CASSLRERGGEQFF.

The rearrangement joins TRBV29-1 to TRBJ2-5; D might be TRBD2 (5 bases). There are 11 residues in the CDR3. Trimming took 4 bases from V and 5 from J, leaving 8 bases between them. In germline, CDR1 is SQVTM, CDR2 ANQGSEA. The CDR3 loop reads CSVAGSETQYF. In nucleotides, the CDR3 is TGCAGCGTTGCGGGGTCGGAGACCCAGTACTTC.

The chain has TRBV2 and TRBJ1-5; no firm D call. CDR3 length equals 15 residues. Trimming removed 6 bases from V and 0 bases from J, with 12 bases in between. From germline, CDR1 is SNHLY and CDR2 FYNNEI. The CDR3 DNA reads as TGTGCCAGCAGCCCTCAATCGTATAGCAATCAGCCCCAGCATTTT. The encoded protein is CASSPQSYSNQPQHF. Filled out from reference TRBV2 and TRBJ1-5, the complete variable domain reads EPEVTQTPSHQVTQMGQEVILRCVPISNHLYFYWYRQILGQKVEFLVSFYNNEISEKSEIFDDQFSVERPDGSNFTLKIRSTKLEDSAMYFCASSPQSYSNQPQHFGDGTRLSIL.

V usage is TRBV29-1 and J usage is TRBJ1-1; D gene unclear. The CDR3 length is 13 residues. The V end was cut by 3 bases, the J end by 0 bases, with 8 bases between. In germline, CDR1 is SQVTM, CDR2 ANQGSEA. In DNA form, the CDR3 reads TGCAGCGTTGAGAAGGGCATGAACACTGAAGCTTTCTTT. Translation gives CSVEKGMNTEAFF.

The V gene is TRBV7-9, the J gene TRBJ1-1; D might be TRBD1 (5 bases). CDR3 length: 14 amino acids. Germline V CDR1 and CDR2: SEHNR, FQNEAQ (reference sequence). V dropped 5 bases and J dropped 4 bases, with 14 bases sitting between them. CDR3 coding DNA: TGTGCCAGCAGCCCTTCCGGGGCGAGCACTGAAGCTTTCTTT. The encoded protein is CASSPSGASTEAFF.

The chain recombines TRBV4-1 with TRBJ2-1; weak D call: TRBD2 (6 bases). In germline, CDR1 is MGHRA, CDR2 YSYEKL. V was shortened by 2 bases and J by 10 bases, with 12 bases between the two germline ends. The CDR3 covers 13 residues. The CDR3 DNA reads as TGCGCCAGCAGCCAAACTAGCTTATGGGAGCAGTTCTTC. This codes for CASSQTSLWEQFF.

The rearrangement joins TRBV4-1 to TRBJ2-7; 11 bases line up with TRBD1. The CDR3 contains 15 residues. Unmatched junction bases numbered 3, after V lost 1 base and J lost 4 bases. Germline CDR1 is MGHRA and CDR2 is YSYEKL. The CDR3 region is CASSQGGQGVYEQYF. DNA of the CDR3: TGCGCCAGCAGCCAAGGGGGACAGGGGGTGTACGAGCAGTACTTC.

The chain uses TRBV20-1 and TRBJ1-2, with a tentative D call TRBD1 (5 bases). V was trimmed by 0 bases and J by 4 bases, leaving 6 bases between them. CDR3 length equals 12 residues. CDR1 is DFQATT and CDR2 is SNEGSKA in the germline V gene (reference sequence). The CDR3 protein is CSARDQGYGYTF. In DNA form, the CDR3 reads TGCAGTGCTAGAGATCAGGGCTATGGCTACACCTTC.

This chain uses TRBV9 with TRBJ1-2; no clear D gene. Trimming cost V 0 bases and J 7 bases, with 19 bases left between them. The CDR3 has 16 residues. CDR1 is SGDLS, CDR2 YYNGEE, per germline. CDR3: CASSVDGMGSYGGYTF. DNA of the CDR3: TGTGCCAGCAGCGTAGACGGAATGGGGAGCTATGGTGGCTACACCTTC.

The chain employs TRBV18 and TRBJ2-7; 7 bases agree with TRBD1. Per the germline V gene, CDR1 is KGHSH and CDR2 is LQKENI. The junction had 12 bases not matched to a gene; V was cut back by 3 bases and J by 4 bases. The CDR3 consists of 16 residues. The CDR3 coding sequence is TGTGCCAGCTCACCCGAGACAGGGCGGCTCGGGTACGAGCAGTACTTC. The encoded protein is CASSPETGRLGYEQYF.

The chain recombines TRBV10-3 with TRBJ2-3; tentatively, D is TRBD1 (5 bases). Germline V gives CDR1 ENHRY, CDR2 SYGVKD. V lost 8 bases, J lost 4 bases, and 10 bases lay in between. The length of the CDR3 is 12 residues. The CDR3 loop is CAIAQGSDTQYF. The CDR3 DNA sequence: TGTGCCATCGCCCAGGGCTCAGATACGCAGTATTTT.

This chain uses TRBV24-1 with TRBJ2-1; possible D gene TRBD2, 5 bases. The CDR3 length is 17 residues. V lost 4 bases and J lost 6, with 21 bases in between. The germline V gene encodes CDR1 KGHDR and CDR2 SFDVKD. The CDR3, as DNA: TGTGCCACCAGTGAAACTAAAGCGGAAGGATTCCTCAATGAGCAGTTCTTC. This gives the protein CATSETKAEGFLNEQFF.

DNA of the CDR3: TGTGCCAGTAAGAGGACAGGGTTGACCGGGGAGCTGTTTTTT. This translates into CASKRTGLTGELFF. This chain connects TRBV19 to TRBJ2-2, with TRBD1 matching over 8 bases. V was clipped by 7 bases and J by 5 bases; unmatched bases: 6. CDR1 LNHDA and CDR2 SQIVND come from the germline V gene (reference sequence). The CDR3 has 14 residues.

The V and J genes are TRBV7-6 and TRBJ2-7, with 7 bases matching TRBD1. With V trimmed by 2 bases and J by 3 bases, 7 bases remained unmatched. This CDR3 region has 15 residues. Germline-derived CDR1 and CDR2 are SGHVS and FNYEAQ. The CDR3 DNA is TGTGCCAGCAGCTTACCTTACAGGGGCGTCTACGAGCAGTACTTC. The encoded protein is CASSLPYRGVYEQYF.

The chain is built from TRBV27 and TRBJ1-3; D unclear. Trimming shortened V by 0 bases and J by 0 bases, and 6 bases separated the two germline ends. Germline V lookup: CDR1 MNHEY, CDR2 SMNVEV (reference sequence). The CDR3 length is 15 residues. For the CDR3, the DNA is TGTGCCAGCAGTTTATCTCCGGGCTCTGGAAACACCATATATTTT. Protein sequence: CASSLSPGSGNTIYF.